This T cell receptor beta chain was documented in a study of blood T cell repertoires in COVID-19. Study-level information: COVID-19 samples, acute and convalescent, were from the United States, Italy and Spain. Nucleic acid was either cDNA or gDNA, and it came from T cells, B-cell-depleted T cells, or PBMCs.

In the source study's methods: Amplification of reference gene primers provided the estimated nucleated cell counts. Some clones are missing from TCRdb's copy, which holds only in-frame ones; the method was immunoSEQ multiplex PCR. For V, J and clone size, that table is used; D and trimming come from the DNA. The sample has about 280,000 clones, around nine tenths seen once; the top ten hold approximately 10%. Per the germline V gene, CDR1 is MNHEY and CDR2 is SVGAGI. The germline V and J ends were trimmed by 5 bases and 1 base, with 10 bases remaining between them. This CDR3 has 14 residues. Seattle enrolled patients during active infection and tracked them longitudinally.

The sequencing input was peripheral blood. This chain connects TRBV6-5 to TRBJ2-3; D not resolved. The receptor's source is a woman in her twenties or thirties with COVID-19, enrolled during active disease. The CDR3 DNA sequence: TGTGCCAGCAGTACCGCTGGAGGCACAGATACGCAGTATTTT. Residues: CASSTAGGTDTQYF.